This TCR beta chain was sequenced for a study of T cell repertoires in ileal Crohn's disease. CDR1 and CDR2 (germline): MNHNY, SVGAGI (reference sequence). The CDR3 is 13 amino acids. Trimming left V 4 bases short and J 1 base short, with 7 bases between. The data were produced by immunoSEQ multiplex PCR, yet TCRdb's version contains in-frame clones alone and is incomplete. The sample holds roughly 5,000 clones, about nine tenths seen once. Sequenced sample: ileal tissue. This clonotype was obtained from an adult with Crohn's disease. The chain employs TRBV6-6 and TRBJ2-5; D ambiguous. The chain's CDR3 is CASSLYTQETQYF. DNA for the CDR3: TGTGCCAGCAGTTTGTACACCCAAGAGACCCAGTACTTC.